Listed here are 5 T cell receptor beta chains from one sample, sequenced in a study of glioma-infiltrating T cells. The iRepertoire nested amplicon-rescue multiplex PCR amplified TCR alpha and beta CDR3s from RNA. TCRdb passed the multiplex PCR reads through MiXCR, listing each CDR3 protein once. This sample carries more than 350,000 distinct CDR3 sequences, 41% of them seen once, and the ten largest clones take around 13%. Specimen: glioma tissue, nonneoplastic brain tissue, or PBMCs (not recorded which). The receptors come from a human donor with low-grade glioma or glioblastoma, undergoing nonglioma brain surgery, or in good health (not recorded which).

The chain is built from TRBV20-1 and TRBJ1-5; TRBD1 might be the D (5 bases). The CDR3 has 13 amino acids. Germline loops: CDR1 DFQATT, CDR2 SNEGSKA (reference sequence). V shed 6 bases and J shed 6 bases, with 15 bases lying between them. CDR3: CSARRVQGQPQHF. The CDR3 DNA reads as TGCAGTGCCAGGAGAGTGCAGGGTCAGCCCCAGCATTTT.

V usage is TRBV28 and J usage is TRBJ1-2; D gene uncertain. V was pared by 3 bases and J by 6 bases, with 14 bases between. Germline CDR1 MDHEN, CDR2 SYDVKM. This CDR3 spans 14 amino acids. CDR3 protein: CASSLDGELNGYTF. CDR3 DNA sequence: TGTGCCAGCAGTTTGGATGGGGAGCTCAATGGCTACACCTTC.

The rearrangement joins TRBV7-8 to TRBJ1-3, with D uncertain. V lost 1 base to trimming and J lost 4 bases, with 11 bases between them. Germline V lookup: CDR1 SGHVS, CDR2 FQNEAQ. The CDR3 contains 15 residues. For the CDR3, the DNA is TGTGCCAGCAGCTTAGATCGGGTGGGCGGAAACACCATATATTTT. This encodes CASSLDRVGGNTIYF.

As regards this clonotype: At one end the junction does not follow the germline gene, possibly because of a read error. The V gene is TRBV2, the J gene TRBJ2-1; D gene unclear. This CDR3 has 11 residues. Germline lookup yields CDR1 SNHLY and CDR2 FYNNEI. DNA for the CDR3: TGTGCCAGCAGATACAGCCATGAGCAGCTCTTC. This sequence encodes CASRYSHEQLF.

This clonotype has only one observation. J is TRBJ2-2 and V is TRBV12-3 or TRBV12-4; D is unresolved. V lost 1 base, J lost 5 bases, and 8 bases lay in between. This CDR3 comprises 14 residues. The CDR3 protein is CASSLEYLTGELFF. As DNA, the CDR3 is TGTGCCAGCAGTTTAGAGTATCTGACCGGGGAGCTGTTTTTT.